The source of this T cell receptor beta chain is a study of blood T cell repertoires in COVID-19. Authors' processing steps: Estimates of nucleated cell counts were drawn from the amplification of reference gene primers. Assay: immunoSEQ multiplex PCR; the TCRdb copy retains only in-frame clones and omits some. Clone size and the V and J calls come from that table; the DNA yielded D and trimming. The table includes 60,000 to 80,000 clones, more than 90% detected once. V lost 4 bases to trimming and J lost 0 bases, with 4 bases between them. This CDR3 spans 13 amino acids. Germline V gene data show CDR1 as MGHDK and CDR2 as SYGVNS.

Sequenced material: peripheral blood. This clonotype was sampled from a human donor in a cohort sampled during active COVID-19. The gene calls are TRBV25-1 and TRBJ1-5, with D hard to call. The DNA of the CDR3 is TGTGCCAGCAGTGCCAGTAGCAATCAGCCCCAGCATTTT. Encoded protein: CASSASSNQPQHF.